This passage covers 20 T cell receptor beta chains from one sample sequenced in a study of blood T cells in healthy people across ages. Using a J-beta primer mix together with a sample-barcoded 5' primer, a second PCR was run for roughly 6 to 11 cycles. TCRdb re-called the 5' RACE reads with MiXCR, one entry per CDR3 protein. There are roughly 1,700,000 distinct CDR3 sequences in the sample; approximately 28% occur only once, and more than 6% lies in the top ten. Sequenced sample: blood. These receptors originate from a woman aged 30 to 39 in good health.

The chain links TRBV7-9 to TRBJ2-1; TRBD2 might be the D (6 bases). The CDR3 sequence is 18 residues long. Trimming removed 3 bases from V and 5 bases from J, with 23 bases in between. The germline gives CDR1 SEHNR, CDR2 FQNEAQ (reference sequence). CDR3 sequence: CASSFMRGGAPGNNEQFF. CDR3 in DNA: TGTGCCAGCAGCTTTATGCGGGGTGGGGCACCAGGAAACAATGAGCAGTTCTTC.

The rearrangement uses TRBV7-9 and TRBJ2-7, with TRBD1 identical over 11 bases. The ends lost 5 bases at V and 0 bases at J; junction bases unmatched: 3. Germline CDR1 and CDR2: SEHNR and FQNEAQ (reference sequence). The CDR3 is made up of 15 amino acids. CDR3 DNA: TGTGCCAGCAGCGGGACAGGGGGGAGCTCCTACGAGCAGTACTTC. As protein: CASSGTGGSSYEQYF.

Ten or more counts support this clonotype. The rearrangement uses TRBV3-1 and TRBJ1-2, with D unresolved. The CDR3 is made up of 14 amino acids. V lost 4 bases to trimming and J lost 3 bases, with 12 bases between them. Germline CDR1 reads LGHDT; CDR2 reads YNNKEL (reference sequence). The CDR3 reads CASSPGRRDYGYTF. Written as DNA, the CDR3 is TGTGCCAGCAGCCCCGGGAGGAGGGACTATGGCTACACCTTC. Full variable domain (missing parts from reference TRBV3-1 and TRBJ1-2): DTAVSQTPKYLVTQMGNDKSIKCEQNLGHDTMYWYKQDSKKFLKIMFSYNNKELIINETVPNRFSPKSPDKAHLNLHINSLELGDSAVYFCASSPGRRDYGYTFGSGTRLTVV.

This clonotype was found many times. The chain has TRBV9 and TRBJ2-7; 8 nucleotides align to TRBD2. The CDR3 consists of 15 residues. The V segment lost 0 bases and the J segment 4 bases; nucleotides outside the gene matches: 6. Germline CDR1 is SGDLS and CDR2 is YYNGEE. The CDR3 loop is CASSVEAGGVYEQYF. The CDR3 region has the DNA TGTGCCAGCAGCGTAGAGGCGGGGGGTGTGTACGAGCAGTACTTC.

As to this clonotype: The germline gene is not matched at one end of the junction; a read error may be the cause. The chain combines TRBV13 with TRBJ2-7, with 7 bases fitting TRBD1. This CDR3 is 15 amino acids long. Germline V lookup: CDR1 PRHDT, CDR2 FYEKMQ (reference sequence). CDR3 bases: TGTGCCAGCAGCGTAGGGACAGCAGACTCCTACGAGCAGTACTTC. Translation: CASSVGTADSYEQYF.

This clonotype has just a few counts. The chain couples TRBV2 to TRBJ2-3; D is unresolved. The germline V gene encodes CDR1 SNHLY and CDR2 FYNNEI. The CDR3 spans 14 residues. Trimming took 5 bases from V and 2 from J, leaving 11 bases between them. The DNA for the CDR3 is TGTGCCAGCAGTAGTATAGCCCTCACAGATACGCAGTATTTT. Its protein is CASSSIALTDTQYF.

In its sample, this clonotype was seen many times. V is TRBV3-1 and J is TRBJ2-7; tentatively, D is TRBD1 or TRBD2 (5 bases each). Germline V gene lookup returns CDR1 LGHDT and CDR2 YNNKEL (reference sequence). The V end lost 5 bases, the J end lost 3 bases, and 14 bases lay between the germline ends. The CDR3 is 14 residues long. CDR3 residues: CASSIRGGIYEQYF. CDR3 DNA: TGTGCCAGCAGCATCCGTGGGGGAATCTACGAGCAGTACTTC.

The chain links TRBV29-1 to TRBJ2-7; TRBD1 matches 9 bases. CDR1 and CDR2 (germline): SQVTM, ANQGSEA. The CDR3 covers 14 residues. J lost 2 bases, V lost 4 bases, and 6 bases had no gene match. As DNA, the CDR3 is TGCAGCGTTGGGGGAGGACAGGGGACCTACGAGCAGTACTTC. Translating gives CSVGGGQGTYEQYF.

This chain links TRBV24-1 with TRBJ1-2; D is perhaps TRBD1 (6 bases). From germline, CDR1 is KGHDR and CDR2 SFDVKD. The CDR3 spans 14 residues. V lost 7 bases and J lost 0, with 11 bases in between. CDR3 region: CATSAQGTNYGYTF. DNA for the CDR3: TGTGCCACCAGCGCACAGGGTACTAACTATGGCTACACCTTC.

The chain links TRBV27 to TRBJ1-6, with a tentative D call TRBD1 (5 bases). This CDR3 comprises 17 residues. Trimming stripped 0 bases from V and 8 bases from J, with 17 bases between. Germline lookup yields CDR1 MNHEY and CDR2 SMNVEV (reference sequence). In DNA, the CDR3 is TGTGCCAGCAGTTTATCGGGGTTGGGGGGTATTGATTCACCCCTCCACTTT. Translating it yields CASSLSGLGGIDSPLHF.

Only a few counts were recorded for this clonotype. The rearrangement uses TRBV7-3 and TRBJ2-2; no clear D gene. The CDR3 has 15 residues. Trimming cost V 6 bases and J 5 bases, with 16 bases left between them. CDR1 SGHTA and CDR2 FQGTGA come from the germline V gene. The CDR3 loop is CASSSEQLKTGELFF. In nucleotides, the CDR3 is TGTGCCAGCAGTTCCGAACAGCTTAAAACCGGGGAGCTGTTTTTT.

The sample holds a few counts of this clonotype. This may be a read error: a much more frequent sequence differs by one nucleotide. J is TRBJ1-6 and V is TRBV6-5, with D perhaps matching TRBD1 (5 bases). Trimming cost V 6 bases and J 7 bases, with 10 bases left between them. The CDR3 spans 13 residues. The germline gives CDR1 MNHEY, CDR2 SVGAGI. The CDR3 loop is CASRQDGNSPLHF. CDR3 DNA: TGTGCCAGCAGACAGGACGGAAATTCACCCCTCCACTTT.

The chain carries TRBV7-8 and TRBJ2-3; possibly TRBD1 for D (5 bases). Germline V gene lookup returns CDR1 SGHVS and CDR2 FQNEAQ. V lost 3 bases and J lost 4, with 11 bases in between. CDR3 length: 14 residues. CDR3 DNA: TGTGCCAGCAGCTTCCAGGGATTCTCAGATACGCAGTATTTT. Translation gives CASSFQGFSDTQYF.

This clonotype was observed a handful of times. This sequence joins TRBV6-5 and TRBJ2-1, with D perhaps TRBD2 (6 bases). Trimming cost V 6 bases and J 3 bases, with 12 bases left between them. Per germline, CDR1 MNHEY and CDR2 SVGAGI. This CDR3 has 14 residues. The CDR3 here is CASRGDGGYNEQFF. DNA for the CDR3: TGTGCCAGCAGAGGAGACGGGGGCTACAATGAGCAGTTCTTC.

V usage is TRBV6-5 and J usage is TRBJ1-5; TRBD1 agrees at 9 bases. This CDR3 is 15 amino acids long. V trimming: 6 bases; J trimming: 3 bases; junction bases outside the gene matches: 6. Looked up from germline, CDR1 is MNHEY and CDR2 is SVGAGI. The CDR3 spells CASRIDRGANQPQHF. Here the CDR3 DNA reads TGTGCCAGCAGAATCGACAGGGGGGCCAATCAGCCCCAGCATTTT.

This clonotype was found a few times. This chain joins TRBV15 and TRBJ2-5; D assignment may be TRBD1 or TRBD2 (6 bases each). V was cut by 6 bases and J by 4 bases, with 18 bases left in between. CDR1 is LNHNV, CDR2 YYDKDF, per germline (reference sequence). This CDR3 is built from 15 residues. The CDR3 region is CATSQTRGGRETQYF. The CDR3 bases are TGTGCCACCAGTCAGACCAGGGGAGGACGAGAGACCCAGTACTTC.

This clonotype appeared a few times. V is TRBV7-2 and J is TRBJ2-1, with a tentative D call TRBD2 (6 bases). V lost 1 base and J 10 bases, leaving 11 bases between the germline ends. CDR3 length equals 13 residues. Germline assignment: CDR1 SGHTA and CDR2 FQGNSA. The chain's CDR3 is CASSLDGLAEQFF. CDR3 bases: TGTGCCAGCAGCTTAGACGGCCTAGCGGAGCAGTTCTTC.

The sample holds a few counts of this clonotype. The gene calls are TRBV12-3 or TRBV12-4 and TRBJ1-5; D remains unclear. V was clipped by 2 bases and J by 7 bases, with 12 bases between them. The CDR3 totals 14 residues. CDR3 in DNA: TGTGCCAGCAGTTTAAGGGCAGCAGACCAGCCCCAGCATTTT. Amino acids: CASSLRAADQPQHF.

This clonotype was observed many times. The CDR3 region is CASSPGTGDQGYTF. The CDR3 nucleotides read TGTGCCAGCAGCCCCGGGACAGGGGACCAGGGCTACACCTTC. The chain combines TRBV7-2 with TRBJ1-2; 10 bases align to TRBD1. The CDR3 runs 14 residues. The germline CDR1 and CDR2 sequences are SGHTA and FQGNSA. The J segment lost 8 bases and the V segment lost 5 bases, leaving 8 bases of the junction unmatched.

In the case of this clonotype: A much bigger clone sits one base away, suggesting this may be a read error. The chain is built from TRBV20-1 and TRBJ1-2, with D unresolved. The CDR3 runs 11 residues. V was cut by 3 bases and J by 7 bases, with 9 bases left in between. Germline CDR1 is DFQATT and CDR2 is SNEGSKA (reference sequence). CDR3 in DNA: TGCAGTGCTAGGTGGAGGCCTGGCTACACCTTC. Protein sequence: CSARWRPGYTF.